Following are 32 T cell receptor beta chains from one sample sequenced in a study of monozygotic twins with inflammatory bowel disease. TCRdb reanalyzed the 5' RACE reads, giving one entry per CDR3 protein sequence and no DNA. The repertoire table contains approximately 420,000 distinct CDR3 sequences. The sequencing sample was made of blood. The source is a human donor with ulcerative colitis or Crohn's disease, or a healthy co-twin of an affected twin (not recorded which).

The chain employs TRBV7-9 and TRBJ2-3; the TCRdb D gene call, TRBD2, has no DNA to confirm it. The CDR3 consists of 13 residues. The germline V gene has CDR1 SEHNR and CDR2 FQNEAQ (reference sequence). The CDR3 loop reads CASSLDLALTQYF.

The rearrangement links TRBV14 to TRBJ2-1; TCRdb names TRBD2, which stays unverified in the absence of DNA. Germline V gene sequence: CDR1 SGHDN, CDR2 FVKESK. CDR3 length: 19 residues. This CDR3 reads CASSSTGGSLQSSYNEQFF. The entire variable domain, with the rest obtained from reference TRBV14 and TRBJ2-1, is as follows: EAGVTQFPSHSVIEKGQTVTLRCDPISGHDNLYWYRRVMGKEIKFLLHFVKESKQDESGMPNNRFLAERTGGTYSTLKVQPAELEDSGVYFCASSSTGGSLQSSYNEQFFGPGTRLTVL.

V usage is TRBV29-1 and J usage is TRBJ2-7; TCRdb reports TRBD1, a call that lacks DNA to check it against. CDR1 and CDR2 from the germline V gene are SQVTM and ANQGSEA. This CDR3 contains 13 residues. The CDR3 sequence: CSVALGQGSEQYF.

The J gene is TRBJ1-3, the V gene TRBV5-1; without DNA, the TCRdb call of TRBD1 cannot be checked. Germline-derived CDR1 and CDR2 are SGHRS and YFSETQ. This CDR3 has 17 amino acids. The CDR3: CASSSSPGRSSGNTIYF.

The chain employs TRBV27 and TRBJ2-7; TCRdb's D call of TRBD2 is untestable without DNA. The CDR3 has 13 amino acids. Germline loops: CDR1 MNHEY, CDR2 SMNVEV (reference sequence). CDR3 region: CASRGLALYEQYF.

This chain connects TRBV12-3 or TRBV12-4 to TRBJ2-7; TCRdb returns TRBD2, unconfirmable since there is no DNA. The CDR3 sequence is 13 residues long. This CDR3 reads CASSIAGGYEQYF.

This sequence joins TRBV5-1 and TRBJ2-4; TCRdb's D gene call, TRBD2, goes unchecked for lack of DNA. CDR3 length: 16 residues. In germline, CDR1 is SGHRS, CDR2 YFSETQ. CDR3 residues: CASSLEGLAGHDIQYF.

The CDR3 reads CSAFPGQRVYGYTF. This rearrangement joins TRBV20-1 to TRBJ1-2; the TCRdb call, TRBD1, lacks DNA for checking. Germline CDR1 DFQATT, CDR2 SNEGSKA (reference sequence). The CDR3 is made up of 14 amino acids.

The gene calls are TRBV5-1 and TRBJ2-7; TCRdb gives TRBD1 as the D gene, but with no DNA this cannot be confirmed. The CDR3 is made up of 15 amino acids. Per the germline V gene, CDR1 is SGHRS and CDR2 is YFSETQ. This chain's CDR3 is CASSLGQGAYYEQYF. Full variable domain (rest looked up from reference TRBV5-1 and TRBJ2-7): KAGVTQTPRYLIKTRGQQVTLSCSPISGHRSVSWYQQTPGQGLQFLFEYFSETQRNKGNFPGRFSGRQFSNSRSEMNVSTLELGDSALYLCASSLGQGAYYEQYFGPGTRLTVT.

The CDR3 here is CATSDAGQTDSGANVLTF. V usage is TRBV24-1 and J usage is TRBJ2-6; TCRdb proposes TRBD1, but this gene call is untestable without DNA. The V gene's germline CDR1 is KGHDR and CDR2 SFDVKD. The CDR3 sequence is 18 residues long.

This chain uses TRBV5-1 with TRBJ2-5; no DNA is available, so the TRBD2 call from TCRdb remains unchecked. The CDR3 loop spans 16 amino acids. Per germline, CDR1 SGHRS and CDR2 YFSETQ. The CDR3: CASSWGASGGRETQYF.

The gene calls are TRBV5-1 and TRBJ2-7; TCRdb's D gene call, TRBD1, goes unchecked for lack of DNA. The CDR3 sequence is 14 residues long. Germline-derived CDR1 and CDR2 are SGHRS and YFSETQ. This chain's CDR3 is CASSSRDSRFEQYF. The full variable domain, with the rest looked up from reference TRBV5-1 and TRBJ2-7, is KAGVTQTPRYLIKTRGQQVTLSCSPISGHRSVSWYQQTPGQGLQFLFEYFSETQRNKGNFPGRFSGRQFSNSRSEMNVSTLELGDSALYLCASSSRDSRFEQYFGPGTRLTVT.

V gene TRBV11-2 combines with J gene TRBJ2-2; without DNA, the TCRdb call of TRBD1 cannot be checked. The CDR3 sequence is 13 residues long. Per the germline V gene, CDR1 is SGHAT and CDR2 is FQNNGV. CDR3 sequence reads: CASSWGYTGELFF.

The rearrangement links TRBV6-5 to TRBJ2-1; absent DNA, TCRdb's TRBD1 call cannot be checked. This CDR3 has 11 residues. Per the germline V gene, CDR1 is MNHEY and CDR2 is SVGAGI. Here the CDR3 reads CASTQGGEQFF.

V and J are TRBV15 and TRBJ2-5; TCRdb picks TRBD1, but there is no DNA to check that call. The CDR3 is 13 amino acids. Germline-derived CDR1 and CDR2 are LNHNV and YYDKDF (reference sequence). The CDR3 sequence is CATSPRDGGTQYF.

The chain has TRBV7-9 and TRBJ1-4; TCRdb's D gene call, TRBD1, goes unchecked for lack of DNA. This CDR3 spans 14 amino acids. The germline V gene encodes CDR1 SEHNR and CDR2 FQNEAQ (reference sequence). The CDR3 reads CASSQMGQGEKLFF. The complete variable domain, with remaining parts taken from reference TRBV7-9 and TRBJ1-4, reads DTGVSQNPRHKITKRGQNVTFRCDPISEHNRLYWYRQTLGQGPEFLTYFQNEAQLEKSRLLSDRFSAERPKGSFSTLEIQRTEQGDSAMYLCASSQMGQGEKLFFGSGTQLSVL.

The genes are TRBV27 and TRBJ2-1; TCRdb's D gene call, TRBD2, goes unchecked for lack of DNA. The CDR3 runs to 17 residues. In germline, CDR1 is MNHEY, CDR2 SMNVEV (reference sequence). The CDR3 here is CASSPWRLADPSNEQFF.

The V call is TRBV20-1, the J call TRBJ1-2; TCRdb reports TRBD1, a call that lacks DNA to check it against. The CDR3 is made up of 15 amino acids. The V gene's germline CDR1 is DFQATT and CDR2 SNEGSKA (reference sequence). The CDR3 sequence is CSARDPGQGRYGYTF.

V is TRBV20-1 and J is TRBJ2-7. Germline lookup yields CDR1 DFQATT and CDR2 SNEGSKA (reference sequence). This CDR3 spans 12 amino acids. The CDR3 is CSALRSSHEQYF.

The gene calls are TRBV7-9 and TRBJ2-1; checking the TCRdb D call of TRBD1 is not possible without DNA. Germline V gene lookup returns CDR1 SEHNR and CDR2 FQNEAQ (reference sequence). The CDR3 consists of 12 residues. The CDR3 loop is CASSSTGAEQFF.

The chain's CDR3 is CAISGAAGSNEQFF. This chain links TRBV10-3 with TRBJ2-1; TCRdb's D gene call, TRBD2, goes unchecked for lack of DNA. The CDR3 is 14 amino acids. Germline CDR1 and CDR2: ENHRY and SYGVKD.

This chain joins TRBV7-2 and TRBJ2-7; TCRdb's D call of TRBD1 is untestable without DNA. The length of the CDR3 is 14 residues. CDR1 SGHTA and CDR2 FQGNSA come from the germline V gene. The CDR3 sequence is CASSSTTGVAEQYF.

The V gene is TRBV6-1, the J gene TRBJ2-2; without DNA, the TCRdb call of TRBD1 cannot be checked. The CDR3 is 15 amino acids. CDR1 MNHNS and CDR2 SASEGT come from the germline V gene. CDR3 amino acids: CATSTDSFHTGELFF.

The chain has TRBV2 and TRBJ2-1; TCRdb's assignment of TRBD1 cannot be checked, as there is no DNA. Germline CDR1 is SNHLY and CDR2 is FYNNEI. There are 16 residues in the CDR3. The CDR3 is CASSERLGTLYNEQFF.

The V call is TRBV6-5, the J call TRBJ1-1; TCRdb lists TRBD1, though no DNA is available to test this call. This CDR3 spans 16 amino acids. Germline lookup yields CDR1 MNHEY and CDR2 SVGAGI. The CDR3 spells CASSSGQSTMNTEAFF.

The rearrangement uses TRBV28 and TRBJ1-1; TCRdb picks TRBD1, but there is no DNA to check that call. Looked up from germline, CDR1 is MDHEN and CDR2 is SYDVKM. This CDR3 region has 14 residues. The CDR3 loop reads CASSLGGMNTEAFF.

This chain joins TRBV27 and TRBJ2-1. Germline V CDR1 and CDR2: MNHEY, SMNVEV (reference sequence). CDR3 size: 12 residues. CDR3 amino acids: CASSTVMNEQFF.

The chain joins TRBV7-3 to TRBJ2-2; the D gene TCRdb calls, TRBD2, cannot be checked with no DNA. The CDR3 loop spans 16 amino acids. From germline, CDR1 is SGHTA and CDR2 FQGTGA. This CDR3 is CASSLVPSGSTGELFF.

The rearrangement joins TRBV10-3 to TRBJ2-3; the TCRdb call, TRBD1, lacks DNA for checking. Per the germline V gene, CDR1 is ENHRY and CDR2 is SYGVKD. The CDR3 is 15 amino acids. CDR3 loop: CAINNRGVSTDTQYF.

The chain joins TRBV28 to TRBJ1-2; as DNA is missing, the TRBD1 call by TCRdb cannot be tested. The germline CDR1 and CDR2 sequences are MDHEN and SYDVKM. The CDR3 consists of 15 residues. This chain's CDR3 is CASSLHSGPRGGYTF.

The chain is built from TRBV5-1 and TRBJ2-7; the D call from TCRdb, TRBD1, cannot be confirmed without DNA. The CDR3 has 13 amino acids. CDR1 is SGHRS and CDR2 is YFSETQ in the germline V gene. The CDR3 protein is CASSKPRVHEQYF.

The genes are TRBV7-2 and TRBJ2-3; checking the TCRdb D call of TRBD2 is not possible without DNA. The CDR3 loop spans 15 amino acids. The V gene's germline CDR1 is SGHTA and CDR2 FQGNSA. The CDR3 loop is CASSLGRVGADTQYF.